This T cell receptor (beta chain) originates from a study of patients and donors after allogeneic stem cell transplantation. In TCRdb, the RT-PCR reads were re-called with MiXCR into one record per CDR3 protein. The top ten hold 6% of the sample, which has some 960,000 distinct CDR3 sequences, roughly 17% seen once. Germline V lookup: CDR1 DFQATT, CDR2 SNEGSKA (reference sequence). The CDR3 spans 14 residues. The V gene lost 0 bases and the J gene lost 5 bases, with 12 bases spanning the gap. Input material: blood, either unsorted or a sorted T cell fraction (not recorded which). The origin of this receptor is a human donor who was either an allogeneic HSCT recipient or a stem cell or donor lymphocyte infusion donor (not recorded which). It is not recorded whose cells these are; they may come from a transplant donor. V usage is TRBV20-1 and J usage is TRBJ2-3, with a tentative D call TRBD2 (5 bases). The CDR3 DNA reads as TGCAGTGCTAGAGATCCGAGGGCGGGAGATACGCAGTATTTT. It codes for CSARDPRAGDTQYF.